The text below deals with one T cell receptor (beta chain). The antigen remains unidentified. This entry comes from a study of identical twins. Each CDR3 protein gets one entry after TCRdb re-called the 5' RACE reads with MiXCR. Of approximately 620,000 distinct CDR3 sequences listed, 8.6% are singletons. Study-wide points: Conclusions leaned on cross-sectional statistical analysis and did not track the same donors over time.

These data were also reused for a study on yellow fever vaccine responses in identical twins.

Input material: PBMCs. The receptor was derived from a woman aged 18-29 years in good health.

CDR3: CASSLLTGDYYEQYF. CDR3 nucleotides: TGTGCCAGCAGCTTATTAACGGGAGACTACTACGAGCAGTACTTC. The rearrangement joins TRBV7-2 to TRBJ2-7; TRBD2 might be the D (6 bases). Germline loops: CDR1 SGHTA, CDR2 FQGNSA. The germline V and J ends were trimmed by 2 bases and 3 bases, with 14 bases remaining between them. This CDR3 region has 15 residues.